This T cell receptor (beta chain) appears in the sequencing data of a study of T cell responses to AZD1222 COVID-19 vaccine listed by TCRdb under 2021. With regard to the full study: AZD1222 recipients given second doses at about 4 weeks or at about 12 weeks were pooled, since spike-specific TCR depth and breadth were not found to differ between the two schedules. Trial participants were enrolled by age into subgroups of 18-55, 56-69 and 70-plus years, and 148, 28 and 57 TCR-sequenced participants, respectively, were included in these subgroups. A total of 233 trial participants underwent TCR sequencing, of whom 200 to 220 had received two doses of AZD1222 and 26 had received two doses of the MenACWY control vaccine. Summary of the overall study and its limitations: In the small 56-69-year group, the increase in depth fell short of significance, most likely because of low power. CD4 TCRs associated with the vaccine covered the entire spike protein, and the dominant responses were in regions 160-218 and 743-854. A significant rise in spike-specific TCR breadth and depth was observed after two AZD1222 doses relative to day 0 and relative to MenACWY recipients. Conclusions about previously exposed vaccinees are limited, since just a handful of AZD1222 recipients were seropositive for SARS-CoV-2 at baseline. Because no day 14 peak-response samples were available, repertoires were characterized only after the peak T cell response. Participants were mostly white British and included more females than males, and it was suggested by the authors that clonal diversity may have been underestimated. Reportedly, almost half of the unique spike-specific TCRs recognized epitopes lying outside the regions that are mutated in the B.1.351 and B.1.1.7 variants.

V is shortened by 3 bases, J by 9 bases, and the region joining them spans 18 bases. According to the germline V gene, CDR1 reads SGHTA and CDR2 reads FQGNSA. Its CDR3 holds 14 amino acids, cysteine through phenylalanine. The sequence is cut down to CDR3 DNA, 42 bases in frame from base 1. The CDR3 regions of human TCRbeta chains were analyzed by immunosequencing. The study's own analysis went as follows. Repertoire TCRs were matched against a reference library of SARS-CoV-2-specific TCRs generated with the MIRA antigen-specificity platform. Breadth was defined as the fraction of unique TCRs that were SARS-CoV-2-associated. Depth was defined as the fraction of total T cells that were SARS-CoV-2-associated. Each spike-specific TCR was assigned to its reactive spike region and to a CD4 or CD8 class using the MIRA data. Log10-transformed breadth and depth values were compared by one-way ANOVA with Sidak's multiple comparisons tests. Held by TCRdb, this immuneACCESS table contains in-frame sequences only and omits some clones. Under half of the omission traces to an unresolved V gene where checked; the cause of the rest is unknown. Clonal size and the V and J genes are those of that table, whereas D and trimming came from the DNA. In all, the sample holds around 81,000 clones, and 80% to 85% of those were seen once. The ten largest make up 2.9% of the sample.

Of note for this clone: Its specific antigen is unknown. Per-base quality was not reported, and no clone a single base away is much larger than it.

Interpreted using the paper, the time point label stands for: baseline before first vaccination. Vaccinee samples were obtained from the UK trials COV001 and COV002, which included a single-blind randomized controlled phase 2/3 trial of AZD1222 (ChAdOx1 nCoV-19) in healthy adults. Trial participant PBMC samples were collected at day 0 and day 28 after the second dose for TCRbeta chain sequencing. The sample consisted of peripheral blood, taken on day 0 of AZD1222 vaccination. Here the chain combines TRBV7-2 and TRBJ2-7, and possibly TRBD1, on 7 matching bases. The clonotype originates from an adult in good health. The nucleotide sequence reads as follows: TGTGCCAGCAGCTTCGCGGGACAGTACCTCGGGCAGTACTTC. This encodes CASSFAGQYLGQYF.